Below are 29 T cell receptor beta chains sequenced from a single sample in a study of cytomegalovirus exposure and HLA in healthy donors (dated by TCRdb to 2017 to 2019). Libraries were made using the immunoSEQ multiplex PCR assay. A mixture of 60 forward primers for TCR Vbeta segments and 13 reverse primers for TCR Jbeta segments was used in the multiplex PCR. The source is immuneACCESS, and TCRdb retained only in-frame sequences with V and J called. Part of the clones is not carried over; for the studies checked, unresolved V genes explain less than half of this, and the remainder is unexplained. Present in this sample are 30,000 to 35,000 clones, around 84% of which were seen just once. The ten top clones hold 3.6% of the sample. Sequencing was carried out using PBMCs. The receptors shown here come from a woman aged 18 to 35 in good health and CMV-seronegative.

The chain uses TRBV15 and TRBJ1-2; D call uncertain. CDR1 and CDR2 from the germline V gene are LNHNV and YYDKDF (reference sequence). V shed 5 bases and J shed 4 bases, with 11 bases lying between them. This CDR3 spans 13 amino acids. The CDR3 reads CATSPARFYGYTF. The CDR3 bases are TGTGCCACCAGCCCCGCGAGGTTCTATGGCTACACCTTC.

The CDR3 sequence is CASMVGENYGYTF. In DNA, the CDR3 is TGTGCCAGCATGGTTGGGGAGAACTATGGCTACACCTTC. V is TRBV21-1 and J is TRBJ1-2. TRBV21-1 is recorded as a pseudogene. The CDR3 length is 13 residues.

The genes are TRBV7-9 and TRBJ2-1; perhaps TRBD1 as D (6 bases). This CDR3 has 15 amino acids. The V and J ends lost 5 bases and 9 bases respectively, with 20 bases between them. The germline V gene encodes CDR1 SEHNR and CDR2 FQNEAQ (reference sequence). CDR3 DNA sequence: TGTGCCAGCAGCCCCTATGGGGGCGAAGGTGGTGAGCAGTTCTTC. Encoded protein: CASSPYGGEGGEQFF.

V and J are TRBV5-1 and TRBJ2-3; 11 positions agree with TRBD2. Germline V gene sequence: CDR1 SGHRS, CDR2 YFSETQ. The CDR3 totals 15 residues. Trimming took 4 bases from V and 4 from J; bases not matched to a gene: 5. The CDR3 spells CASSVSGGAADTQYF. CDR3 DNA: TGCGCCAGCAGCGTTAGCGGGGGGGCCGCAGATACGCAGTATTTT.

The chain couples TRBV7-6 to TRBJ1-4; possibly TRBD1 for D (5 bases). The CDR3 runs 14 residues. Trimming took off 1 base at V and 7 bases at J, with 10 bases between the two ends. Germline V gene lookup returns CDR1 SGHVS and CDR2 FNYEAQ. CDR3: CASSLVVGGEKLFF. Written as DNA, the CDR3 is TGTGCCAGCAGCTTAGTTGTGGGGGGTGAAAAACTGTTTTTT.

The J gene is TRBJ2-7, the V gene TRBV10-2; D might be TRBD2 (5 bases). This CDR3 has 13 amino acids. Per germline, CDR1 WSHSY and CDR2 SAAADI. V was pared by 8 bases and J by 0 bases, with 11 bases between. The CDR3 nucleotides are TGCGCCAGCGAGGGCGTCAGCTCCTACGAGCAGTACTTC. Encoded protein: CASEGVSSYEQYF.

This clone appeared once. The V and J genes are TRBV19 and TRBJ1-5; possible D gene TRBD1, 6 bases. This CDR3 has 15 amino acids. Germline V gives CDR1 LNHDA, CDR2 SQIVND (reference sequence). The V gene lost 5 bases and the J gene lost 4 bases, with 15 bases spanning the gap. The CDR3 nucleotides read TGTGCCAGTAGTCGACGGGACATATTAAATCAGCCCCAGCATTTT. It is translated as CASSRRDILNQPQHF.

DNA of the CDR3: TGTGCCAGTATGAGTTTTGACAGGGGGCATGGACAGCCCCAGCATTTT. This gives the protein CASMSFDRGHGQPQHF. This chain connects TRBV19 to TRBJ1-5; 10 bases line up with TRBD1. The CDR3 is 16 amino acids. Germline V gene lookup returns CDR1 LNHDA and CDR2 SQIVND (reference sequence). The junction had 13 bases not matched to a gene; V was cut back by 7 bases and J by 7 bases.

The chain couples TRBV27 to TRBJ2-7; D is possibly TRBD1 (5 bases). This CDR3 is built from 14 residues. Germline loops: CDR1 MNHEY, CDR2 SMNVEV (reference sequence). With 3 bases removed from V and 1 base from J, the gap between germline ends came to 10 bases. The CDR3 nucleotides are TGTGCCAGCAGTTTTCAAGGGGTATCCTACGAGCAGTACTTC. This translates into CASSFQGVSYEQYF.

The DNA of the CDR3 is TGCGCCAGCAGCCTCGATACTGGGAGGATCGAGCAGTACTTC. Its translation is CASSLDTGRIEQYF. The chain carries TRBV5-1 and TRBJ2-7; a possible D gene is TRBD2 (6 bases). Germline V lookup: CDR1 SGHRS, CDR2 YFSETQ. V lost 4 bases and J 6 bases, leaving 17 bases between the germline ends. The CDR3 runs to 14 residues.

The chain uses TRBV19 and TRBJ2-1, with 14 bases lining up with TRBD2. Germline V gene sequence: CDR1 LNHDA, CDR2 SQIVND (reference sequence). The V and J ends lost 9 bases and 0 bases, in that order; junction bases with no gene match: 7. This CDR3 region has 17 residues. CDR3 sequence: CASSTSGGVNSYNEQFF. The CDR3 bases are TGTGCCAGCTCGACTAGCGGGGGGGTAAACTCCTACAATGAGCAGTTCTTC.

The chain uses TRBV6-5 and TRBJ2-7; no firm D call. This CDR3 is built from 12 residues. Deletions cut 6 bases from V and 3 bases from J, with 9 bases between. CDR1 is MNHEY and CDR2 is SVGAGI in the germline V gene. Here the CDR3 reads CASSVPGYEQYF. The CDR3 nucleotides are TGTGCCAGCAGCGTACCGGGCTACGAGCAGTACTTC.

The V and J genes are TRBV10-2 and TRBJ1-3; unclear D gene. The V gene lost 3 bases and the J gene lost 4 bases, with 7 bases spanning the gap. Germline CDR1 and CDR2: WSHSY and SAAADI. This CDR3 comprises 13 residues. Here the CDR3 reads CASSDQEGNTIYF. For the CDR3, the DNA is TGCGCCAGCAGTGACCAGGAAGGAAACACCATATATTTT.

Note on this clone: This same CDR3 is encoded by further DNA sequences in the sample. The chain joins TRBV7-2 to TRBJ1-2; D unclear. Trimming removed 1 base from V and 0 bases from J, with 6 bases in between. This CDR3 has 14 amino acids. From germline, CDR1 is SGHTA and CDR2 FQGNSA. Here the CDR3 reads CASSLVSANYGYTF. The DNA of the CDR3 is TGTGCCAGCAGCTTAGTGTCCGCTAACTATGGCTACACCTTC.

The rearrangement joins TRBV4-2 to TRBJ2-7; 8 bases fit TRBD1. Germline lookup yields CDR1 LGHNA and CDR2 YNFKEQ. After removal of 3 bases from V and 0 bases from J, the junction contained 10 bases not matched to a gene. This CDR3 spans 17 amino acids. CDR3 DNA: TGTGCCAGCAGCCAGACCCTAACCGGGACAGGCTCCTACGAGCAGTACTTC. Its protein product is CASSQTLTGTGSYEQYF.

This chain connects TRBV4-1 to TRBJ2-7; possible D gene TRBD2, 6 bases. Looked up from germline, CDR1 is MGHRA and CDR2 is YSYEKL. Trimming stripped 0 bases from V and 2 bases from J, with 17 bases between. The CDR3 runs 17 residues. The CDR3 nucleotides read TGCGCCAGCAGCCAAGATCGGGCGCCGGGCGGGACCTACGAGCAGTACTTC. It is translated as CASSQDRAPGGTYEQYF.

The genes are TRBV19 and TRBJ1-1, with 11 bases fitting TRBD1. Germline CDR1 is LNHDA and CDR2 is SQIVND (reference sequence). The CDR3 contains 15 residues. The junction had 9 bases not matched to a gene; V was cut back by 3 bases and J by 9 bases. CDR3 residues: CASSIGQGAICKAFF. DNA for the CDR3: TGTGCCAGTAGTATCGGACAGGGGGCGATTTGTAAAGCTTTCTTT. Complete variable domain (other parts from reference TRBV19 and TRBJ1-1): DGGITQSPKYLFRKEGQNVTLSCEQNLNHDAMYWYRQDPGQGLRLIYYSQIVNDFQKGDIAEGYSVSREKKESFPLTVTSAQKNPTAFYLCASSIGQGAICKAFFGQGTRLTVV.

Comments on this clone: At the DNA level, this CDR3 is encoded by other sequences in the same sample as well. This chain connects TRBV7-3 to TRBJ2-1; D ambiguous. The germline V gene encodes CDR1 SGHTA and CDR2 FQGTGA. The CDR3 contains 12 residues. V lost 1 base, J lost 6 bases, and 4 bases lay in between. The CDR3: CASSLNGNEQFF. The CDR3 DNA follows: TGTGCCAGCAGCTTAAACGGCAATGAGCAGTTCTTC.

V usage is TRBV15 and J usage is TRBJ2-2; 11 nucleotides match TRBD2. Germline values: CDR1 LNHNV, CDR2 YYDKDF (reference sequence). This CDR3 contains 17 residues. V trimming: 0 bases; J trimming: 5 bases; junction bases outside the gene matches: 5. Written as DNA, the CDR3 is TGTGCCACCAGCAGAGACTTTAGCGGGGGGGCGACCGGGGAGCTGTTTTTT. Amino acids: CATSRDFSGGATGELFF.

This clone turned up a few times. The chain links TRBV4-1 to TRBJ1-6, with 8 positions matching TRBD1. V lost 1 base and J lost 1; bases outside the gene matches: 3. The CDR3 spans 17 residues. Germline V gene sequence: CDR1 MGHRA, CDR2 YSYEKL. Here the CDR3 reads CASSQAGTGSYNSPLHF. The DNA of the CDR3 is TGCGCCAGCAGCCAAGCCGGGACAGGATCCTATAATTCACCCCTCCACTTT.

The J gene is TRBJ2-3, the V gene TRBV27; 12 bases match TRBD2. The CDR3 spans 15 residues. Trimming at V came to 8 bases and at J to 3 bases, leaving 6 bases not matched to a gene. In germline, CDR1 is MNHEY, CDR2 SMNVEV (reference sequence). The CDR3 region is CASSRTSGITDTQYF. The DNA of the CDR3 is TGTGCCAGCTCGAGGACTAGCGGGATAACAGATACGCAGTATTTT.

This clone was detected only once. V and J are TRBV4-3 and TRBJ1-2; TRBD1 agrees at 7 bases. The junction had 5 bases not matched to a gene; V was cut back by 1 base and J by 6 bases. CDR1 and CDR2 from the germline V gene are LGHNA and YSLEER. The CDR3 runs to 14 residues. CDR3 coding DNA: TGCGCCAGCAGCCAAGGGGACAGAGGGGATGGCTACACCTTC. Its translation is CASSQGDRGDGYTF.

The rearrangement uses TRBV29-1 and TRBJ2-7; D is uncertain. Germline V gene lookup returns CDR1 SQVTM and CDR2 ANQGSEA. Trimming shortened V by 3 bases and J by 0 bases, and 3 bases separated the two germline ends. The CDR3 is 11 residues long. CDR3 sequence (DNA): TGCAGCGTTGAGGCCTCCTACGAGCAGTACTTC. Protein sequence: CSVEASYEQYF.

V gene TRBV7-9 combines with J gene TRBJ2-7; tentatively, D is TRBD1 (6 bases). The V and J ends lost 5 bases and 0 bases respectively, with 17 bases between them. The CDR3 length is 16 residues. Germline CDR1 SEHNR, CDR2 FQNEAQ (reference sequence). DNA for the CDR3: TGTGCCAGCAGCCGGGTGCCGGGACACGGCTCCTACGAGCAGTACTTC. Encoded protein: CASSRVPGHGSYEQYF.

V usage is TRBV2 and J usage is TRBJ1-5; 10 bases align to TRBD1. Per the germline V gene, CDR1 is SNHLY and CDR2 is FYNNEI. The ends lost 6 bases at V and 6 bases at J; junction bases unmatched: 5. The CDR3 loop spans 14 amino acids. The CDR3 reads CASSGTGVSQPQHF. DNA for the CDR3: TGTGCCAGCAGCGGGACAGGGGTGAGTCAGCCCCAGCATTTT. Combining the CDR3 with reference TRBV2 and TRBJ1-5 gives the whole variable domain EPEVTQTPSHQVTQMGQEVILRCVPISNHLYFYWYRQILGQKVEFLVSFYNNEISEKSEIFDDQFSVERPDGSNFTLKIRSTKLEDSAMYFCASSGTGVSQPQHFGDGTRLSIL.

With respect to this clone: Because the CDR3's place on the DNA is in doubt, the DNA is left out and the CDR3 is given as listed by TCRdb. The chain links TRBV9 to TRBJ2-7; the D segment call TRBD2 is taken from the table without a DNA check. With termini counted, the CDR3 has 16 amino acids. The germline CDR1 and CDR2 sequences are SGDLS and YYNGEE. CDR3: CASSVVFGAGVEEQYF.

This CDR3 is CASSQPGQSYGYTF. The CDR3 coding sequence is TGTGCCAGCAGCCAACCGGGACAGAGCTATGGCTACACCTTC. This chain links TRBV14 with TRBJ1-2; 7 bases agree with TRBD1. The V and J ends lost 2 bases and 4 bases, in that order; junction bases with no gene match: 4. The CDR3 has 14 amino acids. Germline CDR1 reads SGHDN; CDR2 reads FVKESK.

The chain links TRBV28 to TRBJ1-2; D gene unclear. This CDR3 is 12 amino acids long. V was clipped by 3 bases and J by 3 bases, with 5 bases between them. In germline, CDR1 is MDHEN, CDR2 SYDVKM. Here the CDR3 reads CASSFLDYGYTF. In nucleotides, the CDR3 is TGTGCCAGCAGTTTTTTAGACTATGGCTACACCTTC.

The V and J genes are TRBV27 and TRBJ2-4; perhaps TRBD2 as D (5 bases). Between the trimmed V and J ends, which lost 6 bases and 3 bases, there was a span of 12 bases. Germline assignment: CDR1 MNHEY and CDR2 SMNVEV (reference sequence). This CDR3 spans 14 amino acids. The CDR3, as DNA: TGTGCCAGCAGGGGAAAAGAGGGCAAAAACATTCAGTACTTC. It yields the protein CASRGKEGKNIQYF.